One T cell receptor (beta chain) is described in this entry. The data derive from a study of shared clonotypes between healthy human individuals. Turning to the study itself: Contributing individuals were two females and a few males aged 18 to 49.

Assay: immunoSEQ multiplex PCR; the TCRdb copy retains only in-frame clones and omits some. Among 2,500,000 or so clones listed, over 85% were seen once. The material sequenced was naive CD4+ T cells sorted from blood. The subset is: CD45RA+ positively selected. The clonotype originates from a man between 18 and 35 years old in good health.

The CDR3 nucleotides are TGTGCCAGCAGCAGAACCGGGACAGTAACTGAAGCTTTCTTT. This translates into CASSRTGTVTEAFF. The chain links TRBV7-2 to TRBJ1-1; TRBD1 matches at 7 bases. The CDR3 is made up of 14 amino acids. Germline trimming cut 5 bases from V and 5 bases from J; bases unmatched to any gene: 8. Germline-derived CDR1 and CDR2 are SGHTA and FQGNSA. The full variable domain, rest sourced from reference TRBV7-2 and TRBJ1-1, is GAGVSQSPSNKVTEKGKDVELRCDPISGHTALYWYRQSLGQGLEFLIYFQGNSAPDKSGLPSDRFSAERTGGSVSTLTIQRTQQEDSAVYLCASSRTGTVTEAFFGQGTRLTVV.